The 7 T cell receptor beta chains presented below share a single source sample, sequenced in a study of identical twins. MiXCR, applied by TCRdb to the 5' RACE reads, yields one record per CDR3 protein. The table lists some 250,000 distinct CDR3 sequences, about 6.7% of them singletons. Separately, the same data were catalogued under a study of T cells expressing NK-cell markers.

Sequencing was carried out using CD8+ T cells sorted from blood. The receptors stem from a woman aged 18-30 years in good health.

A few counts support this clonotype. The chain carries TRBV9 and TRBJ2-3; 11 bases line up with TRBD1. The V gene's germline CDR1 is SGDLS and CDR2 YYNGEE. This CDR3 is built from 16 residues. The V segment lost 3 bases and the J segment 4 bases; nucleotides outside the gene matches: 7. In nucleotides, the CDR3 is TGTGCCAGCAGCGCGGGGGACAGGGGGGTAGCAGATACGCAGTATTTT. As protein: CASSAGDRGVADTQYF.

The V call is TRBV7-2, the J call TRBJ2-3; the D is unclear. Trimming removed 8 bases from V and 1 base from J, with 10 bases in between. This CDR3 is 13 amino acids long. Per germline, CDR1 SGHTA and CDR2 FQGNSA. The CDR3 region has the DNA TGTGCCAGCTGGTCTAGTGGCACAGATACGCAGTATTTT. It is translated as CASWSSGTDTQYF.

This rearrangement joins TRBV19 to TRBJ2-1; D unresolved. This CDR3 has 14 residues. CDR1 is LNHDA, CDR2 SQIVND, per germline (reference sequence). The germline V and J ends were trimmed by 5 bases and 6 bases, with 14 bases remaining between them. DNA of the CDR3: TGTGCCAGTAGTTGGTTACCCATCGGCAATGAGCAGTTCTTC. It is translated as CASSWLPIGNEQFF.

V usage is TRBV21-1 and J usage is TRBJ2-7; the table's D call TRBD2 went unverified against the DNA. TRBV21-1 corresponds to a pseudogene. The CDR3 covers 14 residues. This chain's CDR3 is CASIGASASYEQYF. The DNA for the CDR3 is TGTGCCAGCATCGGGGCTAGCGCCTCCTACGAGCAGTACTTC.

This clonotype appeared a few times. This chain links TRBV12-3 or TRBV12-4 with TRBJ2-1; 10 nucleotides line up with TRBD1. CDR3 length equals 17 residues. Losses at the gene ends were 4 bases for V and 2 bases for J; bases not matched to a gene: 8. CDR3 sequence reads: CASSSYLGQGTYNEQFF. CDR3 bases: TGTGCCAGCAGTTCCTACTTGGGACAGGGGACCTACAATGAGCAGTTCTTC.

The V gene is TRBV5-8, the J gene TRBJ1-1; 8 bases fit TRBD1. CDR1 and CDR2 from the germline V gene are SGHTS and YDEGEE. The CDR3 is made up of 15 amino acids. J was trimmed by 6 bases and V by 1 base; bases with no gene match: 8. CDR3 in DNA: TGTGCCAGCAGCTTGCGACACGACAGGGGTGCTGAAGCTTTCTTT. It codes for CASSLRHDRGAEAFF.

This rearrangement joins TRBV7-9 to TRBJ2-7; D may be TRBD1 or TRBD2 (5 bases each). The CDR3 is made up of 16 amino acids. V was trimmed by 4 bases and J by 7 bases, leaving 23 bases between them. Germline loops: CDR1 SEHNR, CDR2 FQNEAQ (reference sequence). In DNA, the CDR3 is TGTGCCAGCAGCTCCTCAGGCCGGGACCGACATAGGGAGCAGTACTTC. Amino acids: CASSSSGRDRHREQYF.